The TCR beta chain under discussion was sequenced for a study of beta chain features in type 1 diabetes (dated by TCRdb to the late 2010s). General notes on the study: Mean age, gender distribution, total cell number and subset yield did not differ between patients and healthy donors. Regulatory and stem cell-like memory subsets were obtained from only 8 patients and about eight healthy donors, while naive and central memory subsets were obtained from all 30 or so donors. A total of some 100,000,000 sorted cells were examined across all samples, and a strong correlation was observed between cell number per subset and RNA yield. The study compared TCRB repertoires of sorted circulating CD4+ T cell subsets between recently diagnosed type 1 diabetes patients and matched healthy donors. Findings and caveats that apply to the study as a whole: Fewer insertions and more nucleotide deletions at VDJ recombination sites were observed in patients with type 1 diabetes, implying thymic rearrangement abnormalities. Naive, central memory and regulatory TCRB repertoires appeared more similar among patients than among healthy donors. Because cDNA was sequenced instead of genomic DNA, highly expressing activated cells could be over-represented, though the groups showed no difference in activation or CD3 levels. Only small numbers of individuals were included in the HLA sub-analyses, which left unresolved whether HLA type had any influence on TCRB rearrangement. PCR may preferentially amplify shorter templates, but because patient and control samples were amplified and corrected together, any resulting skew would affect both groups equally. Type 1 diabetes patients showed a moderate but significant shortening of TCRB CDR3 length in all four CD4+ subsets.

Each donor gave one peripheral blood draw, averaging roughly 0.11 L, which was collected into heparinised tubes. Naive, central memory, regulatory and stem cell-like memory CD4+ T cells were sorted on a BD FACSAria II using a panel including CD45RO, CCR7, CD25, CD127, CD95 and CD27. Purity was above 95% for every sorted population. PBMCs were separated immediately by Lymphoprep density gradient centrifugation and were stained directly, without being cultured. Samples were stained and sorted in pairs, with one healthy donor and one patient per experiment, so that batch effects were minimized. The CDR3, cysteine through valine, is 12 amino acids long. Only the CDR3 portion is preserved as DNA: 36 bases, with reading frame beginning at the first base. V is cut by 1 base and J by 3 bases, and the space between the germline ends is 5 bases. The germline V gene provides CDR1 SGDLS and CDR2 YYNGEE. The entire amount of isolated RNA was reverse transcribed using the High Capacity cDNA Reverse Transcription Kit, so the sequenced TCRB transcripts were expressed ones. Deep immunoSEQ sequencing was applied to naive, central memory and regulatory T cell samples, giving an average of roughly 3.3 million total reads per sample. Sorted cells were lysed in RLT buffer, and RNA was extracted using DNase-treated RNeasy Micro or Mini kits according to cell number. To prevent cross-contamination, each cell subset was processed individually, whereas patient and healthy donor samples were processed jointly. The immunoSEQ multiplex PCR was used to amplify TCRB sequences from cDNA, yielding 87-bp fragments that span the CDR3 region. Sequencing of the amplicons was performed on the Illumina HiSeq platform. The paper's processing steps were these. Synthetic template baselines were used to correct PCR bias computationally, reads within Hamming distance 2 were collapsed, and singletons that could not be merged were discarded. Reads were aligned against IMGT to assign V, D and J genes, CDR3 length and insertions or deletions at six rearrangement sites. Clonotype counts were normalized to sorted cell number within each subset before computing true diversity and Gini coefficients with the tcR R package. The overlap coefficient, calculated on TCRB nucleotide sequences, was used to measure repertoire sharing. Out-of-frame TCRB sequences from naive cells were analyzed as a proxy for the pre-selection repertoire. The table was pulled from immuneACCESS by TCRdb, which kept in-frame rearrangements only. Such tables lose some clones; where checked, under half of the loss comes from unresolved V genes, and the rest has no known cause. D and trimming were read from the DNA, whereas the V and J calls and clone size are those reported in that table. The sample table records under 450,000 clones; more than 11% of these occur just once. The ten largest account for roughly 0.04% of the sample.

A note on this clone: Its antigen has not been determined. The input lacks base qualities; no much larger clone sits a single base away.

Sequencing was done on a sample of naive CD4+ T cells from blood. What this sample's cell subset or site label stands for: true naive CD4+ T cells. The chain couples TRBV9 to TRBJ2-7; perhaps TRBD1 is the D gene, with 5 bases matching. The source of this sequence is a man aged 30-40 years in good health. The CDR3 protein is CASSVRGYEQYV. The DNA sequence reads TGTGCCAGCAGCGTAAGGGGCTACGAGCAGTACGTC.